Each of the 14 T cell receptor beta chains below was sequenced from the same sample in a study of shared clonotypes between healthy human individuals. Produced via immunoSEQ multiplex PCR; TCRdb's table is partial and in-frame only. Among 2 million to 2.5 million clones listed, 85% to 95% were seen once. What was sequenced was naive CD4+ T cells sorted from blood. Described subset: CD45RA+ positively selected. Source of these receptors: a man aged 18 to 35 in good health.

The CDR3 protein is CASSQDTKGQLDPGLLLNIQYF. The DNA of the CDR3 is TGCGCCAGCAGCCAAGATACAAAGGGACAGCTCGATCCGGGACTACTATTAAACATTCAGTACTTC. The chain joins TRBV4-3 to TRBJ2-4; D assignment may be TRBD1 or TRBD2 (7 bases each). In germline, CDR1 is LGHNA, CDR2 YSLEER. Deletions cut 0 bases from V and 6 bases from J, with 33 bases between. The CDR3 is 22 amino acids.

In DNA form, the CDR3 reads TGTGCCAGCAGCCGGGGGGGTAGCGACACTGAAGCTTTCTTT. Its protein product is CASSRGGSDTEAFF. The V gene is TRBV9, the J gene TRBJ1-1; possible D gene TRBD1, 5 bases. CDR3 length: 14 residues. V shed 4 bases and J shed 3 bases, with 13 bases lying between them. The germline gives CDR1 SGDLS, CDR2 YYNGEE.

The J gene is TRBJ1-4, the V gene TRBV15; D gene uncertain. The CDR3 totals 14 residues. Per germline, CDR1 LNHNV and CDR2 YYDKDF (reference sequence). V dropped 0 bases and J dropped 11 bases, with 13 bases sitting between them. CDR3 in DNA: TGTGCCACCAGCAGAGATTTAACACAAGTTAAACTGTTTTTT. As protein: CATSRDLTQVKLFF.

The CDR3 reads CASSFRMTVASYNSPLHF. CDR3 in DNA: TGTGCCAGCAGCTTCCGGATGACAGTAGCCTCCTATAATTCACCCCTCCACTTT. The gene calls are TRBV5-4 and TRBJ1-6; a weak D match, TRBD1 (5 bases). Deletions cut 2 bases from V and 0 bases from J, with 15 bases between. The germline gives CDR1 SGHNT, CDR2 YYREEE (reference sequence). This CDR3 spans 18 amino acids.

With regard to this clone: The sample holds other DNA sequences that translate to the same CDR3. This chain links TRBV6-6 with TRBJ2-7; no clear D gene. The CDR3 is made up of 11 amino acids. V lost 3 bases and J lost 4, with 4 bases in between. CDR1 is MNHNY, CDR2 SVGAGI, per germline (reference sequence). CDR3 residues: CASSYIYEQYF. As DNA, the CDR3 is TGTGCCAGCAGTTATATTTACGAGCAGTACTTC.

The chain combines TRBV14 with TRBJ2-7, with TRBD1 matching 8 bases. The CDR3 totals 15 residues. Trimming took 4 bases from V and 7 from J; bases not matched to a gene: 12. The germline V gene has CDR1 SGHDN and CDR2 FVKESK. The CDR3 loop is CASSPLGQVGQEQYF. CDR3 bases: TGTGCCAGCAGCCCCTTGGGACAGGTGGGTCAGGAGCAGTACTTC.

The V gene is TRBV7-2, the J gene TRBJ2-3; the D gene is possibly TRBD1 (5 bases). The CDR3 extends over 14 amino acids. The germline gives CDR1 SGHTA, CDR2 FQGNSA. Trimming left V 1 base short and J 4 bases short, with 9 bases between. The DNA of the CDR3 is TGTGCCAGCAGCTTAGGGGGCAATCCAGATACGCAGTATTTT. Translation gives CASSLGGNPDTQYF.

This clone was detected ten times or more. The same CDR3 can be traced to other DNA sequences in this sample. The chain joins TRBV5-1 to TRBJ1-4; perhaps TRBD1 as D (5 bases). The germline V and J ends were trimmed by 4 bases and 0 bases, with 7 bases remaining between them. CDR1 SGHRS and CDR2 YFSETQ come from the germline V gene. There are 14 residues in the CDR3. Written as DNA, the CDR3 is TGCGCCAGCAGCCTCAGGGCAACTAATGAAAAACTGTTTTTT. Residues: CASSLRATNEKLFF. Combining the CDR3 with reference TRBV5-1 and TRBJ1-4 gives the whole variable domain KAGVTQTPRYLIKTRGQQVTLSCSPISGHRSVSWYQQTPGQGLQFLFEYFSETQRNKGNFPGRFSGRQFSNSRSEMNVSTLELGDSALYLCASSLRATNEKLFFGSGTQLSVL.

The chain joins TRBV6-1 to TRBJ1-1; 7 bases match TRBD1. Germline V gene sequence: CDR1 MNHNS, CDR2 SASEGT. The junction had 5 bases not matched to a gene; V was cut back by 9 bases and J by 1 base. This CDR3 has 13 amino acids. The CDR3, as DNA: TGTGCCAGTTCCTGGACAGGGAACACTGAAGCTTTCTTT. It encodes CASSWTGNTEAFF.

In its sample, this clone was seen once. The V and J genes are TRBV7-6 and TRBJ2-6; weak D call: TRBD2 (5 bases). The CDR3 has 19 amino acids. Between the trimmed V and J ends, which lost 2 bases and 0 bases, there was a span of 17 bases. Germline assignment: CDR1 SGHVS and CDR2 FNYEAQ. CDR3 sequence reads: CASSLYSGMSVSGANVLTF. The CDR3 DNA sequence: TGTGCCAGCAGCTTATATTCCGGGATGTCAGTCTCTGGGGCCAACGTCCTGACTTTC.

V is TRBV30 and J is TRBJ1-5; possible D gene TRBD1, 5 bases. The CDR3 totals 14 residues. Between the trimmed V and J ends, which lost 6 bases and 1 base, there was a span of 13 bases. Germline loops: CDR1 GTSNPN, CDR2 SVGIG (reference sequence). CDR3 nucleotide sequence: TGTGCCTGCTCAGGACACCAGAGCAATCAGCCCCAGCATTTT. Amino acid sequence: CACSGHQSNQPQHF.

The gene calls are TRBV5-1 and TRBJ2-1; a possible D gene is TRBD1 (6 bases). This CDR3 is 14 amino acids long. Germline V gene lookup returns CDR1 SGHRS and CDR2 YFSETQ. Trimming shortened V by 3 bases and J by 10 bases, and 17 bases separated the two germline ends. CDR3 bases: TGCGCCAGCAGCTACGCGGCAGGGGTCTACGAGCAGTTCTTC. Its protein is CASSYAAGVYEQFF.

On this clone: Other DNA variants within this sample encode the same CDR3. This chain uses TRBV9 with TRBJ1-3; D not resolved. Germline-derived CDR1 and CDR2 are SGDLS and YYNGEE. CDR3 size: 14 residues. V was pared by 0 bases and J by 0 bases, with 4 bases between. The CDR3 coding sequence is TGTGCCAGCAGCGTAGGGAACTCTGGAAACACCATATATTTT. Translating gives CASSVGNSGNTIYF.

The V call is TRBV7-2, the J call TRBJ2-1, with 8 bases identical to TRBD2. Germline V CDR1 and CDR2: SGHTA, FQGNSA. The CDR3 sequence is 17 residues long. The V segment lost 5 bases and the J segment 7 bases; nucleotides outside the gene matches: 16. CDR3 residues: CASSPIGTGGMGNEQFF. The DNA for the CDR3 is TGTGCCAGCAGCCCGATAGGTACGGGAGGGATGGGAAATGAGCAGTTCTTC.